This is a list of T cell receptor beta chains from one sample in a study of T cell responses to AZD1222 COVID-19 vaccine. Here immunoSEQ multiplex PCR was the method, and the copy in TCRdb shows in-frame clones only, minus some. The profile covers about 140,000 clones, with approximately 89% appearing a single time and around 1.2% taken by the ten largest. The sample consisted of peripheral blood, taken 28 days after the second AZD1222 dose. Source of these receptors: an adult who received the AZD1222 COVID-19 vaccine. Both conserved end residues are trimmed from each CDR3.

TRBV18,TRBJ1-1,ASSREGTLNTEAF
TRBV29-1,TRBJ1-3,SVEKGNTIY
TRBV6-4,TRBJ1-1,ASSATMNTEAF
TRBV28,TRBJ2-5,ASSPPTGQTQY
TRBV7-2,TRBJ1-4,ASSLVDDEKLF
TRBV7-9,TRBJ1-4,ASSLGGGTGRKEKLF
TRBV27,TRBJ2-7,ASSRDFAYEQY
TRBV12-1,TRBJ2-1,ASSLQLQGTSSYNEQF
TRBV28,TRBJ2-7,ATTLDWSSYEQY
TRBV29-1,TRBJ2-3,SVDRDRGPDTQY
TRBV7-9,TRBJ2-1,ASRHTLAGELSSYNEQF
TRBV5-1,TRBJ2-5,ASSHGEGLKEETQY
TRBV7-8,TRBJ1-2,ASSLALGNYGGYT
TRBV7-9,TRBJ1-1,ASILWSDTEAF
TRBV3-1/TRBV3-2,TRBJ2-7,ATGTSTYEQY
TRBV29-1,TRBJ2-1,SARTDTYNEQF
TRBV5-1,TRBJ1-1,ASSALGQGNTEAF
TRBV5-1,TRBJ1-1,ASGEGQGASEAF
TRBV28,TRBJ2-4,ASSPSGELAKNIQY
TRBV3-1/TRBV3-2,TRBJ2-1,ASSHPGTRYNEQF
TRBV19,TRBJ1-4,ASSLPRGLHEKLF
TRBV27,TRBJ2-2,ASTPDRGRANTGELF
TRBV11-2,TRBJ1-6,ASSSTAYNSPLH
TRBV4-1,TRBJ1-4,ASSLPGRYEKLF
TRBV7-8,TRBJ1-3,ASSSPDLIGNTIY
TRBV3-1/TRBV3-2,TRBJ2-1,ASSQDVGQF
TRBV15,TRBJ2-7,ATSRDPAGYDEQY
TRBV19,TRBJ2-4,ASSIQGENIQY
TRBV9,TRBJ1-3,ASSRRPSLTGGSGNTIY
TRBV18,TRBJ1-5,ASSPGGAGNQPQH
TRBV7-6,TRBJ2-1,ASSHSRQGDNNEQF
TRBV6-5,TRBJ1-2,ATASFWGANYGYT
TRBV9,TRBJ2-1,ASSVEGLAIKDEQF
TRBV27,TRBJ2-2,ASSFLAGELF
TRBV7-2,TRBJ2-1,ASSLGDWAGGPI
TRBV11-3,TRBJ2-6,ASSRGASGANVLT
TRBV7-2,TRBJ2-1,ASSLFGQGSYNEQF
TRBV6-2/TRBV6-3,TRBJ2-7,ASSYPVIYPPSYEQY
TRBV19,TRBJ1-1,ASSQGWGAEAF
TRBV4-1,TRBJ2-2,ASKNGRTNTGELF
TRBV18,TRBJ1-6,ASSPPGALSSYNSPLH
TRBV11-1,TRBJ2-1,ASSLAGTSVYNEQF